The sequence of this TCR beta chain was determined in a study of blood T cell repertoires in COVID-19. The authors' processing: Amplification from reference gene primers served as the basis for estimated nucleated cell counts. TCRdb's copy holds only in-frame clones and misses some; the assay was immunoSEQ multiplex PCR. The D gene and trimming were derived from the DNA, and the V and J assignments and clone size from that table. This repertoire shows about 55,000 clones, 75% to 85% found once; its top ten account for about an eighth. Looked up from germline, CDR1 is MNHEY and CDR2 is SMNVEV (reference sequence). The CDR3 totals 17 residues. V dropped 5 bases and J dropped 0 bases, with 14 bases sitting between them.

Sequences were obtained from peripheral blood. This rearrangement joins TRBV27 to TRBJ2-6; a possible D gene is TRBD1 (5 bases). The TCR comes from a human donor in a cohort sampled during active COVID-19. CDR3 bases: TGTGCCAGCAGTGTTTGGGGCACCGGCTCTGGGGCCAACGTCCTGACTTTC. Translation gives CASSVWGTGSGANVLTF.